This section outlines one T cell receptor (beta chain) sequence together with its context. The record originates from a study of blood T cell repertoires in COVID-19. The overall study: Collection of acute and convalescent COVID-19 samples took place in the United States, Italy and Spain.

Data came from immunoSEQ multiplex PCR; TCRdb stores just in-frame clones and leaves some out. Counted here are nearly 35,000 clones, over 85% occurring once; the ten biggest clones make up more than 4%. The CDR3 runs to 13 residues. V was cut by 1 base and J by 6 bases, with 6 bases left in between. Germline V gives CDR1 SGHVS, CDR2 FQNEAQ. Sequencing input: peripheral blood. This TCR was sampled from a human donor in a cohort sampled during active COVID-19. This chain uses TRBV7-8 with TRBJ2-2; maybe TRBD2 (5 bases). The CDR3 region has the DNA TGTGCCAGCAGCTTAGTTAGCGCCGGGGAGCTGTTTTTT. Its translation is CASSLVSAGELFF.